This T cell receptor beta chain was sequenced during a study of shared clonotypes between healthy human individuals. Whole-study findings and limits: What naive subsets generally showed was a larger estimated richness than memory subsets showed.

Germline-derived CDR1 and CDR2 are SGHTS and YDEGEE. The V and J ends lost 4 bases and 0 bases respectively, with 8 bases between them. The CDR3 is 15 residues long. This clone was detected once. Its matching antigen is unknown. TCRdb's copy holds only in-frame clones and misses some; the assay was immunoSEQ multiplex PCR. This repertoire shows around 2.1 million clones, more than 90% found once; its top ten account for roughly 0.13%. The V call is TRBV5-8, the J call TRBJ1-6; D gene uncertain. This clonotype was sampled from a man aged 18 to 35 in good health. Sequences were obtained from naive CD4+ T cells sorted from blood. Subset in this sample: CD45RA+ positively selected. The CDR3 spells CASSAEVSYNSPLHF. DNA for the CDR3: TGTGCCAGCAGCGCAGAAGTCTCCTATAATTCACCCCTCCACTTT.